These 32 T cell receptor beta chains came from one sample sequenced in a study of post-analysis software for immune sequencing data. The authors incorporated unique molecular identifiers into the TCR beta cDNA libraries. In TCRdb, the PCR reads were re-called with MiXCR into one record per CDR3 protein. The table records under 200,000 distinct CDR3 sequences, approximately 35% of them present only once. The sample consisted of blood, taken after autologous hematopoietic stem cell transplantation. These receptors were obtained from a girl under 18 with multiple sclerosis.

The CDR3 sequence is CSARVPGRGGNTEAFF. CDR3 nucleotides: TGCAGTGCTAGAGTCCCGGGAAGGGGGGGGAACACTGAAGCTTTCTTT. The chain is built from TRBV20-1 and TRBJ1-1; tentatively, D is TRBD1 (6 bases). The length of the CDR3 is 16 residues. The germline V gene encodes CDR1 DFQATT and CDR2 SNEGSKA (reference sequence). Trimming pared 1 base from V and 1 base from J, leaving 16 bases between.

CDR3 amino acids: CASSWQGNTEAFF. The CDR3, as DNA: TGTGCCAGCAGTTGGCAGGGAAACACTGAAGCTTTCTTT. The chain carries TRBV12-3 or TRBV12-4 and TRBJ1-1, with D perhaps matching TRBD1 (5 bases). This CDR3 comprises 13 residues. V lost 4 bases, J lost 2 bases, and 8 bases lay in between.

This chain connects TRBV20-1 to TRBJ1-4; D call uncertain. The V and J ends lost 3 bases and 5 bases respectively, with 16 bases between them. Germline CDR1 DFQATT, CDR2 SNEGSKA (reference sequence). The CDR3 consists of 15 residues. CDR3 in DNA: TGCAGTGCTAGGGCCGTACAGAGACGGAATGAAAAACTGTTTTTT. Its translation is CSARAVQRRNEKLFF.

The V and J genes are TRBV7-8 and TRBJ2-7; 7 bases map to TRBD2. Germline V gene sequence: CDR1 SGHVS, CDR2 FQNEAQ. Trimming at V came to 6 bases and at J to 1 base, leaving 3 bases not matched to a gene. The CDR3 covers 13 residues. The CDR3 region is CASSWDYSYEQYF. CDR3 coding DNA: TGTGCCAGCAGTTGGGACTATTCCTACGAGCAGTACTTC.

J is TRBJ2-5 and V is TRBV7-8, with 9 bases identical to TRBD1. Germline V CDR1 and CDR2: SGHVS, FQNEAQ. The CDR3 length is 17 residues. Unmatched junction bases numbered 10, after V lost 5 bases and J lost 0 bases. The CDR3, as DNA: TGTGCCAGCAGCGCCCAACAGGGGGCCCCGTACCAAGAGACCCAGTACTTC. It yields the protein CASSAQQGAPYQETQYF.

On this clonotype itself: A read error may account for a junction end that differs from germline. The chain carries TRBV24-1 and TRBJ2-3; TRBD1 or TRBD2 may be the D gene (5 bases each). Germline V gene sequence: CDR1 KGHDR, CDR2 SFDVKD. This CDR3 contains 16 residues. CDR3 nucleotide sequence: TGTGCCACCCGTGACCGGGGACCATTCAGCACAGATACGCAGTATTTT. Protein: CATRDRGPFSTDTQYF.

Of note for this clonotype: This may be a read error, as it is one base from a much larger clone. The chain combines TRBV10-1 with TRBJ2-1, with 15 bases aligning to TRBD2. V was pared by 4 bases and J by 9 bases, with 4 bases of the junction left unmatched. Germline V gene sequence: CDR1 WNHNN, CDR2 SYGVQD (reference sequence). The length of the CDR3 is 15 residues. The CDR3 sequence is CASSARTSGGGEQFF. DNA of the CDR3: TGCGCCAGCAGTGCCAGGACTAGCGGGGGGGGTGAGCAGTTCTTC.

This clonotype was seen more than once but under ten times. The chain uses TRBV14 and TRBJ2-2, with TRBD1 as a possible D gene (6 bases). There are 16 residues in the CDR3. Germline V gene data show CDR1 as SGHDN and CDR2 as FVKESK. V lost 3 bases and J 2 bases, leaving 13 bases between the germline ends. CDR3 bases: TGTGCCAGCAGCCAGGCCGACAGGAGAAACACCGGGGAGCTGTTTTTT. Translation: CASSQADRRNTGELFF.

This clonotype appeared a few times. The chain has TRBV3-1 and TRBJ2-5, with 7 bases identical to TRBD2. CDR1 and CDR2 (germline): LGHDT, YNNKEL (reference sequence). The CDR3 runs to 14 residues. V gave up 4 bases and J gave up 2 bases; unmatched junction bases: 4. The CDR3, as DNA: TGTGCCAGCAGCCCTAAGGGACTACAAGAGACCCAGTACTTC. Protein product: CASSPKGLQETQYF.

The chain employs TRBV9 and TRBJ2-5; possibly TRBD1 for D (5 bases). Per germline, CDR1 SGDLS and CDR2 YYNGEE. The germline V and J ends were trimmed by 2 bases and 3 bases, with 11 bases remaining between them. The CDR3 consists of 14 residues. The CDR3 nucleotides are TGTGCCAGCAGCGTGGGGCCCCGGGAAGAGACCCAGTACTTC. It yields the protein CASSVGPREETQYF.

This clonotype was found a few times. The chain couples TRBV7-2 to TRBJ2-1, with 11 bases that match TRBD1. This CDR3 is built from 14 residues. The V gene end was trimmed by 5 bases and the J gene end by 7 bases; junction bases not matched to a gene: 4. CDR1 and CDR2 (germline): SGHTA, FQGNSA. Here the CDR3 reads CASSLWDRGNEQFF. For the CDR3, the DNA is TGTGCCAGCAGCCTTTGGGACAGGGGGAATGAGCAGTTCTTC.

This chain links TRBV11-2 with TRBJ2-4; the D gene could be TRBD1 or TRBD2 (5 bases each). Germline CDR1 and CDR2: SGHAT and FQNNGV. V was shortened by 1 base and J by 13 bases, with 14 bases between the two germline ends. This CDR3 has 13 residues. Here the CDR3 DNA reads TGTGCCAGCAGCTTAGTTGCAGGGTGGGAGCAGTACTTC. Protein product: CASSLVAGWEQYF. Drawing the rest from reference TRBV11-2 and TRBJ2-4, the complete variable domain is EAGVAQSPRYKIIEKRQSVAFWCNPISGHATLYWYQQILGQGPKLLIQFQNNGVVDDSQLPKDRFSAERLKGVDSTLKIQPAKLEDSAVYLCASSLVAGWEQYFGAGTRLSVL.

The chain couples TRBV5-1 to TRBJ2-7, with D unclear. Germline CDR1 SGHRS, CDR2 YFSETQ. The CDR3 is made up of 16 amino acids. Trimming shortened V by 0 bases and J by 3 bases, and 16 bases separated the two germline ends. The CDR3 DNA reads TGCGCCAGCAGCTTGGCGTATCGCGGTTATTTCTACGAGCAGTACTTC. It codes for CASSLAYRGYFYEQYF.

This clonotype was counted a few times. A much larger clone sits a single nucleotide away, making a read error possible. The chain uses TRBV6-6 and TRBJ2-6; 7 positions match TRBD1. Germline values: CDR1 MNHNY, CDR2 SVGAGI (reference sequence). The CDR3 contains 17 residues. In nucleotides, the CDR3 is TGTGCCAGCAGATCCGACAGGGACGGTAGTGGGGCCAACGTCCGGACTTTC. Its translation is CASRSDRDGSGANVRTF.

The V gene is TRBV13, the J gene TRBJ2-1, with TRBD1 matching 7 bases. CDR3 size: 17 residues. CDR1 is PRHDT and CDR2 is FYEKMQ in the germline V gene (reference sequence). The V and J ends lost 0 bases and 4 bases, in that order; junction bases with no gene match: 9. This CDR3 is CASSLGLRGQTYNEQFF. CDR3 in DNA: TGTGCCAGCAGCTTAGGCCTAAGGGGGCAAACTTACAATGAGCAGTTCTTC.

This chain joins TRBV7-2 and TRBJ1-5; no clear D. Germline loops: CDR1 SGHTA, CDR2 FQGNSA. The length of the CDR3 is 14 residues. V dropped 2 bases and J dropped 5 bases, with 10 bases sitting between them. The DNA for the CDR3 is TGTGCCAGCAGCTTACTGGGCGATTATCAGCCCCAGCATTTT. It specifies CASSLLGDYQPQHF.

This sequence joins TRBV2 and TRBJ2-7; 8 positions match TRBD1. Germline assignment: CDR1 SNHLY and CDR2 FYNNEI. After removal of 4 bases from V and 0 bases from J, the junction contained 2 bases not matched to a gene. The CDR3 is 14 amino acids. The CDR3 DNA reads as TGTGCCAGCAGTGGGGACAGGAGCTCCTACGAGCAGTACTTC. Protein: CASSGDRSSYEQYF. Looking up the rest from reference TRBV2 and TRBJ2-7 gives the full variable domain: EPEVTQTPSHQVTQMGQEVILRCVPISNHLYFYWYRQILGQKVEFLVSFYNNEISEKSEIFDDQFSVERPDGSNFTLKIRSTKLEDSAMYFCASSGDRSSYEQYFGPGTRLTVT.

This chain links TRBV4-2 with TRBJ2-5; the D is unclear. The J call may be incorrect, as the DNA end agrees better with TRBJ2-7. CDR1 is LGHNA, CDR2 YNFKEQ, per germline. This CDR3 is built from 16 residues. The CDR3 loop is CASSPGSLDPPYEQYF. The CDR3 DNA is TGTGCCAGCAGCCCCGGTAGTCTGGACCCACCGTACGAGCAGTACTTC.

This clonotype was detected only a few times. The CDR3 nucleotides are TGCAGTGCCCTAAAGAGGGGCGAGCAGTACTTC. The encoded protein is CSALKRGEQYF. The rearrangement links TRBV20-1 to TRBJ2-7; D may correspond to TRBD1 or TRBD2 (5 bases each). This CDR3 region has 11 residues. Germline-derived CDR1 and CDR2 are DFQATT and SNEGSKA (reference sequence). Trimming cost V 6 bases and J 6 bases, with 12 bases left between them.

About this clonotype: An end of the junction differs from the germline gene, which may be a read error. The chain recombines TRBV10-3 with TRBJ2-7; D is unclear. The CDR3 runs to 13 residues. Germline V CDR1 and CDR2: ENHRY, SYGVKD. CDR3 protein: CAISGGSSYGQYF. DNA of the CDR3: TGTGCCATCAGTGGGGGTAGCTCCTACGGGCAGTACTTC.

This clonotype was recorded a few times. This chain uses TRBV5-5 with TRBJ2-5; a weak D match, TRBD1 (6 bases). The CDR3 is made up of 15 amino acids. The V end lost 5 bases, the J end lost 0 bases, and 14 bases lay between the germline ends. The V gene's germline CDR1 is SGHKS and CDR2 YYEKEE (reference sequence). For the CDR3, the DNA is TGTGCCAGCAGGAGACAGGCAGGGTACCAAGAGACCCAGTACTTC. This gives the protein CASRRQAGYQETQYF. Full variable domain (missing parts from reference TRBV5-5 and TRBJ2-5): DAGVTQSPTHLIKTRGQQVTLRCSPISGHKSVSWYQQVLGQGPQFIFQYYEKEERGRGNFPDRFSARQFPNYSSELNVNALLLGDSALYLCASRRQAGYQETQYFGPGTRLLVL.

This clonotype was seen a single time. The CDR3 sequence is CASSLEGGVPYNEQFF. In DNA, the CDR3 is TGTGCCAGCAGCTTAGAGGGCGGGGTTCCCTACAATGAGCAGTTCTTC. The rearrangement uses TRBV7-2 and TRBJ2-1, with D possibly being TRBD2 (6 bases). Germline lookup yields CDR1 SGHTA and CDR2 FQGNSA. The CDR3 runs 16 residues. Trimming removed 1 base at V and 2 bases at J, with 12 bases between. The whole variable domain, remainder taken from reference TRBV7-2 and TRBJ2-1, is GAGVSQSPSNKVTEKGKDVELRCDPISGHTALYWYRQSLGQGLEFLIYFQGNSAPDKSGLPSDRFSAERTGGSVSTLTIQRTQQEDSAVYLCASSLEGGVPYNEQFFGPGTRLTVL.

This rearrangement joins TRBV6-8 to TRBJ2-1, with no clear D. The germline V gene encodes CDR1 MNHGY and CDR2 SAAAGT. Trimming cost V 7 bases and J 5 bases, with 15 bases left between them. CDR3 length: 14 residues. CDR3 residues: CASTPRSPDNEQFF. CDR3 nucleotides: TGTGCCAGCACTCCCCGGTCCCCTGACAATGAGCAGTTCTTC.

The genes are TRBV7-9 and TRBJ2-7; tentative D call: TRBD1 (6 bases). This CDR3 is 14 amino acids long. Germline V gene lookup returns CDR1 SEHNR and CDR2 FQNEAQ (reference sequence). V lost 2 bases to trimming and J lost 3 bases, with 11 bases between them. The CDR3 region is CASSLLPDSYEQYF. CDR3 nucleotide sequence: TGTGCCAGCAGCTTATTGCCGGACAGCTACGAGCAGTACTTC.

The CDR3 loop is CASSPGGTELNTEAFF. DNA of the CDR3: TGTGCCAGCAGTCCCGGGGGGACAGAACTGAACACTGAAGCTTTCTTT. The genes are TRBV25-1 and TRBJ1-1, with 7 positions matching TRBD1. CDR1 and CDR2 from the germline V gene are MGHDK and SYGVNS. With 5 bases clipped from V and 0 bases from J, the junction kept 9 bases outside the gene matches. The CDR3 length is 16 residues. Looking up the rest from reference TRBV25-1 and TRBJ1-1 gives the full variable domain: EADIYQTPRYLVIGTGKKITLECSQTMGHDKMYWYQQDPGMELHLIHYSYGVNSTEKGDLSSESTVSRIRTEHFPLTLESARPSHTSQYLCASSPGGTELNTEAFFGQGTRLTVV.

The chain employs TRBV5-6 and TRBJ2-3; TRBD2 matches 7 bases. This CDR3 spans 17 amino acids. Losses at the gene ends were 0 bases for V and 1 base for J; bases not matched to a gene: 8. Germline loops: CDR1 SGHDT, CDR2 YYEEEE. The CDR3 nucleotides are TGTGCCAGCAGCTTGGCTCTTGGACTAGGGGGCACAGATACGCAGTATTTT. Protein: CASSLALGLGGTDTQYF.

The table lists this clonotype with a few counts. V and J are TRBV18 and TRBJ2-1, with D possibly matching TRBD1 (6 bases). Germline loops: CDR1 KGHSH, CDR2 LQKENI. The CDR3 sequence is 15 residues long. V dropped 5 bases and J dropped 6 bases, with 17 bases sitting between them. CDR3 coding DNA: TGTGCCAGCTCATCACAGGGCAAGGAGGTCAATGAGCAGTTCTTC. Translating it yields CASSSQGKEVNEQFF.

The V gene is TRBV4-1, the J gene TRBJ1-5; D ambiguous. Between the trimmed V and J ends, which lost 3 bases and 4 bases, there was a span of 13 bases. The germline V gene has CDR1 MGHRA and CDR2 YSYEKL. This CDR3 is 15 amino acids long. The CDR3 DNA reads TGCGCCAGCAGCCAGGAGGCCTCCGGGAATCAGCCCCAGCATTTT. Translating gives CASSQEASGNQPQHF.

This rearrangement joins TRBV30 to TRBJ1-1; 9 positions match TRBD1. The CDR3 extends over 13 amino acids. Unmatched junction bases numbered 3, after V lost 7 bases and J lost 0 bases. Germline lookup yields CDR1 GTSNPN and CDR2 SVGIG (reference sequence). CDR3 nucleotide sequence: TGTGCCTTTGACAGGGGGATGAACACTGAAGCTTTCTTT. This translates into CAFDRGMNTEAFF.

DNA of the CDR3: TGTGCCAGCAGGCGGAGCGGGAGAGGCAATGAGCAGTTCTTC. Translation: CASRRSGRGNEQFF. The chain joins TRBV27 to TRBJ2-1; 8 bases agree with TRBD2. Trimming at V came to 6 bases and at J to 6 bases, leaving 7 bases not matched to a gene. The CDR3 consists of 14 residues. Looked up from germline, CDR1 is MNHEY and CDR2 is SMNVEV (reference sequence).

This clonotype was seen only a few times. The V call is TRBV20-1, the J call TRBJ2-7, with D uncertain. Trimming removed 4 bases at V and 0 bases at J, with 7 bases between. Germline assignment: CDR1 DFQATT and CDR2 SNEGSKA (reference sequence). The CDR3 consists of 12 residues. DNA for the CDR3: TGCAGTGCTACGTACAGCTCCTACGAGCAGTACTTC. The encoded protein is CSATYSSYEQYF.

The V and J genes are TRBV7-9 and TRBJ2-1; a weak D match, TRBD2 (6 bases). CDR3 length: 18 amino acids. Germline CDR1 and CDR2: SEHNR and FQNEAQ (reference sequence). V was cut by 4 bases and J by 1 base, with 20 bases left in between. CDR3 sequence: CASSYEGPWGVSYNEQFF. CDR3 coding DNA: TGTGCCAGCAGCTACGAGGGGCCGTGGGGGGTATCCTACAATGAGCAGTTCTTC.